Listed below are T cell receptor beta chains from one sample, sequenced in a study of response to subunit inactivated influenza vaccine. In TCRdb, the RT-PCR reads were re-called with MiXCR into one record per CDR3 protein. Of 710,000 or so distinct CDR3 sequences listed, approximately 15% were seen once; the top ten hold roughly 11%. Here the sequenced sample was PBMCs from blood, taken roughly 13 days after vaccination. The origin of the receptors is a man in his forties or fifties who received an inactivated influenza vaccine. The CDR3 runs from the conserved cysteine through the conserved F or W. Each record gives: D gene, V gene, J gene, clone size, CDR3 DNA, CDR3 protein. The D gene is left open where the match is weak. Size is stated for part of the rows, as once, few or many counts, or as a class when the clone is expanded.

.,TRBV20-1,TRBJ2-5,few,TGCAGTGCTAGATCCCCCCCAATGCCCGAGACCCAGTACTTC,CSARSPPMPETQYF
TRBD2,TRBV20-1,TRBJ2-3,.,TGCAGTGCTATTTCTAGCGGGAGTACAGATACGCAGTATTTT,CSAISSGSTDTQYF
TRBD2,TRBV28,TRBJ2-1,few,TGTGCCAGCAGTTTAGCTAGCGGGAGGACTGAGCAGTTCTTC,CASSLASGRTEQFF
.,TRBV29-1,TRBJ2-3,many,TGCAGCGTTGGCGGACCCCGGATGGATACGCAGTATTTT,CSVGGPRMDTQYF
.,TRBV6-5,TRBJ1-1,.,TGTGCCAGCAGTTACGGTGGAGGGGGCACTGAAGCTTTCTTT,CASSYGGGGTEAFF
.,TRBV7-2,TRBJ2-2,few,TGTGCCAGCAGCCGAGCCGCCGCCGGGGAGCTGTTTTTT,CASSRAAAGELFF
.,TRBV3-1,TRBJ2-7,.,TGTGCCAGCAGCCAAGACAACAGGAAGGAGGTTCGGGACGAGCAGTACTTC,CASSQDNRKEVRDEQYF
TRBD1,TRBV6-1,TRBJ2-7,few,TGTGCCAGCAGGATAGGACAGGGTGTCTACGAGCAGTACTTC,CASRIGQGVYEQYF
.,TRBV7-2,TRBJ2-1,few,TGTGCCAGCAGCTTAGCCCGGTGGAATGAGCAGTTCTTC,CASSLARWNEQFF
TRBD1,TRBV9,TRBJ2-1,few,TGTGCCAGCAGCTTCGGGACAGGGCCTAATGAGCAGTTCTTC,CASSFGTGPNEQFF
.,TRBV7-9,TRBJ1-1,few,TGTGCCAGCAGTTCCGGGGCCTGGAGCACTGAAGCTTTCTTT,CASSSGAWSTEAFF
TRBD1,TRBV12-3/TRBV12-4,TRBJ1-2,.,TGTGCCAGCAGTTGGCGGACAGGAGGAGGGACCTATGGCTACACCTTC,CASSWRTGGGTYGYTF
.,TRBV6-5,TRBJ2-2,few,TGTGCCAGCAGTTACTCGAAGCTGGGGGAGCTGTTTTTT,CASSYSKLGELFF
.,TRBV5-6,TRBJ1-6,many,TGTGCCAGCAGCTTGGCCGTTTCCAGGGATTCACCCCTCCACTTT,CASSLAVSRDSPLHF
.,TRBV12-3/TRBV12-4,TRBJ2-1,many,TGTGCCAGCAGTCTATTAACCGATGAGCAGTTCTTC,CASSLLTDEQFF
.,TRBV15,TRBJ2-7,.,TGTGCCACCAGCAGAGTTCCCTACGAGCAGTACTTC,CATSRVPYEQYF
.,TRBV4-2,TRBJ1-6,many,TGTGCCAGCAGCCAAGACGGACAGCAAAATTCACCCCTCCACTTT,CASSQDGQQNSPLHF
TRBD2,TRBV20-1,TRBJ2-7,.,TGCAGTGCTGCAGGGGGGACTAGCGGGAGCTACGAGCAGTACTTC,CSAAGGTSGSYEQYF
.,TRBV15,TRBJ2-2,.,TGTGCCACCAGCGGGGGGAACAACACCGGGGAGCTGTTTTTT,CATSGGNNTGELFF
TRBD2,TRBV12-3/TRBV12-4,TRBJ2-3,.,TGTGCCACCTCGGGCGGGGGGCCCGCAGATACGCAGTATTTT,CATSGGGPADTQYF
.,TRBV12-5,TRBJ2-1,few,TGTGCTAGTGGTTTGAACGAGTACAATGAGCAGTTCTTC,CASGLNEYNEQFF
.,TRBV6-5,TRBJ1-6,.,TGTGCCAGCAGTTACGACCCCAGGGATGGTTCACCCCTCCACTTT,CASSYDPRDGSPLHF
.,TRBV5-1,TRBJ2-1,many,TGCGCCAGCAGCTTGGACGGTGAGCAGTTCTTC,CASSLDGEQFF
TRBD2,TRBV13,TRBJ2-1,.,TGTGCCAGCAGCCCACAAAGGGGCGGGAGGGGAAACAATGAGCAGTTCTTC,CASSPQRGGRGNNEQFF
.,TRBV4-3,TRBJ2-7,.,TGCGCCAGCAGCCAAGCTTGGGAAATAGCCTACGAGCAGTACTTC,CASSQAWEIAYEQYF
.,TRBV5-3,TRBJ2-7,.,TGTGCCAGCAGCTTGGTTGGGAGAGGGTCCGGGATATACGAGCAGTACTTC,CASSLVGRGSGIYEQYF
.,TRBV4-3,TRBJ1-2,.,TGCGCCAGCAGCCACAGTGGGGCGAACTATGGCTACACCTTC,CASSHSGANYGYTF
TRBD1,TRBV20-1,TRBJ2-7,.,TGCAGTGCTAGAGATATACAGGGGGCGACCTACGAGCAGTACTTC,CSARDIQGATYEQYF
.,TRBV28,TRBJ2-5,few,TGTGCCAGCAGTCCCCACTACAGAGAGACCCAGTACTTC,CASSPHYRETQYF
.,TRBV5-1,TRBJ1-2,.,TGCGCCAGCAGCGAGCTAGGCACGAAGAACTATGGCTACACCTTC,CASSELGTKNYGYTF
TRBD2,TRBV27,TRBJ2-7,.,TGTACCAGCAGCCCCGGGGGGGCTGGCGAGCAGTACTTC,CTSSPGGAGEQYF
TRBD2,TRBV29-1,TRBJ2-4,.,TGCAGCGTTGGGGCGGGGGGCGATAAAAACATTCAGTACTTC,CSVGAGGDKNIQYF
TRBD1,TRBV15,TRBJ2-5,.,TGTGCCACCAGCTACGAACAAACCGGGACAGGGCAAGAGACCCAGTACTTC,CATSYEQTGTGQETQYF
.,TRBV4-1,TRBJ1-2,few,TGCGCCAGCAGCCAAGAGCCCAGAGGTGTACTCTATGGCTACACCTTC,CASSQEPRGVLYGYTF
TRBD1,TRBV2,TRBJ2-1,few,TGTGCCAGCGACCTAGGGACAGCCAACCCCAATGAGCAGTTCTTC,CASDLGTANPNEQFF
.,TRBV11-2,TRBJ2-5,few,TGTGCCAGCAGCCATCTGGGTCTATTGGAGACCCAGTACTTC,CASSHLGLLETQYF
.,TRBV6-2/TRBV6-3,TRBJ1-5,few,TGTGCCAGCAGCCCCACCGGGACCGGCCGGTTGTCCCAGCATTTT,CASSPTGTGRLSQHF
TRBD1,TRBV20-1,TRBJ2-7,.,TGCAGTGCCGGACAGGGGCCACCCTACGAGCAGTACTTC,CSAGQGPPYEQYF
.,TRBV5-4,TRBJ2-1,.,TGTGCCAGCAGCTTGTCCACGGTTCACAATGAGCAGTTCTTC,CASSLSTVHNEQFF